This T cell receptor (beta chain) originates from a study of OX40 agonist ivuxolimab in advanced cancers. Assay used: immunoSEQ multiplex PCR; TCRdb lists only in-frame clones, some missing. This repertoire shows some 54,000 clones, around 85% found once; its top ten account for around 7%. This clonotype originated in an adult with an advanced solid tumor such as melanoma, head and neck, liver or kidney cancer. Sequences were derived from CD4+ or CD8+ T cells sorted from blood, sampled in a trial of the OX40 agonist ivuxolimab.

CDR3 DNA sequence: TGTGCCAGCAGTTTTGGACAGGGAGCAGATACGCAGTATTTT. It translates to CASSFGQGADTQYF. The chain has TRBV5-4 and TRBJ2-3; TRBD1 agrees at 8 bases. The germline V gene encodes CDR1 SGHNT and CDR2 YYREEE (reference sequence). The CDR3 is 14 amino acids. J was trimmed by 4 bases and V by 5 bases; bases with no gene match: 6.